This T cell receptor beta chain comes out of a study of cytotoxic CD8 clonotypes in ibrutinib-treated CLL. On this clone itself: The antigen is not known.

Study observations and caveats: Researchers report that baseline clonality outpaced age-matched healthy donors and tracked circulating CD8+ T-cell counts. Sampling of sustained-remission and progressing patients occurred at differing times.

The protocol was immunoSEQ multiplex PCR, while the TCRdb copy is restricted to in-frame clones and leaves out a portion. The sample lists roughly 250,000 clones; roughly 74% were seen once. Germline lookup yields CDR1 KGHSH and CDR2 LQKENI. V was pared by 9 bases and J by 5 bases, with 7 bases of the junction left unmatched. The CDR3 extends over 13 amino acids. Source: PBMCs, taken after 24 months of ibrutinib treatment. This receptor was identified in a human donor with chronic lymphocytic leukemia. This chain joins TRBV18 and TRBJ1-1, with TRBD1 matching 9 bases. The CDR3 coding sequence is TGTGCCAGTAAAACAGGGGGCGCGACTGAAGCTTTCTTT. Protein product: CASKTGGATEAFF.